The next 20 T cell receptor beta chains were all read from a single sample in a study of control samples from healthy donors and cancer patients. Sequencing was performed with immunoSEQ multiplex PCR; in TCRdb, only in-frame clones are kept and a portion is missing. The sample lists 95,000 to 150,000 clones, about 83% occurring once. The material sequenced was blood. These receptors were taken from a man aged 25 to 45 in good health.

The gene calls are TRBV6-4 and TRBJ2-5; 15 bases map to TRBD2. CDR1 is MRHNA and CDR2 is SNTAGT in the germline V gene. V lost 2 bases, J lost 4 bases, and 5 bases stayed unmatched. This CDR3 has 17 amino acids. In DNA, the CDR3 is TGTGCCAGCAGTGACCATCGGACTAGCGGGGGGGTAGAGACCCAGTACTTC. This gives the protein CASSDHRTSGGVETQYF.

In the case of this clone: Within the sample, other DNA sequences also encode this same CDR3. The J gene is TRBJ1-5, the V gene TRBV5-1; D unresolved. Trimming shortened V by 0 bases and J by 7 bases, and 5 bases separated the two germline ends. The CDR3 extends over 12 amino acids. CDR1 SGHRS and CDR2 YFSETQ come from the germline V gene. The CDR3 reads CASSLEGQPQHF. The CDR3 nucleotides are TGCGCCAGCAGCTTGGAAGGGCAGCCCCAGCATTTT. Looking up the rest from reference TRBV5-1 and TRBJ1-5 gives the full variable domain: KAGVTQTPRYLIKTRGQQVTLSCSPISGHRSVSWYQQTPGQGLQFLFEYFSETQRNKGNFPGRFSGRQFSNSRSEMNVSTLELGDSALYLCASSLEGQPQHFGDGTRLSIL.

Details on this clone: The sample carries other DNA sequences with the same CDR3. The chain couples TRBV5-1 to TRBJ1-3, with TRBD1 matching 7 bases. With V trimmed by 4 bases and J by 2 bases, 3 bases remained unmatched. The CDR3 sequence is 14 residues long. Germline CDR1 SGHRS, CDR2 YFSETQ. The CDR3 nucleotides are TGCGCCAGCAGCAGCGACAGGGCTGGAAACACCATATATTTT. It yields the protein CASSSDRAGNTIYF.

The chain couples TRBV18 to TRBJ2-5; D not certain. The CDR3 is 15 amino acids. V lost 2 bases, J lost 2 bases, and 12 bases lay in between. Germline lookup yields CDR1 KGHSH and CDR2 LQKENI. In DNA form, the CDR3 reads TGTGCCAGCTCACCAGCTGTCCAGAGACAAGAGACCCAGTACTTC. Amino acid sequence: CASSPAVQRQETQYF.

This clone showed up just a few times. J is TRBJ1-1 and V is TRBV3-1 (or the pseudogene TRBV3-2); no firm D call. CDR3 length equals 13 residues. Germline V gene lookup returns CDR1 LGHDT and CDR2 YNNKEL (reference sequence). The V gene lost 4 bases and the J gene lost 7 bases, with 13 bases spanning the gap. The CDR3 sequence is CASSPLTGLEAFF. The CDR3 DNA follows: TGTGCCAGCAGCCCTCTCACCGGACTTGAAGCTTTCTTT.

J is TRBJ2-3 and V is TRBV5-1; perhaps TRBD2 as D (6 bases). The germline V gene encodes CDR1 SGHRS and CDR2 YFSETQ. V was clipped by 0 bases and J by 6 bases, with 17 bases between them. This CDR3 spans 16 amino acids. CDR3 loop: CASSLEAAGSGDTQYF. Here the CDR3 DNA reads TGCGCCAGCAGCTTGGAGGCTGCGGGGTCCGGGGATACGCAGTATTTT.

The table lists this clone with a few counts. The CDR3 nucleotides are TGTGCCAGCAGTTCGATAGGGAGGGGAAACACTGAAGCTTTCTTT. Its protein product is CASSSIGRGNTEAFF. The chain has TRBV6-2 or TRBV6-3 and TRBJ1-1; the D gene is possibly TRBD1 (5 bases). Germline V CDR1 and CDR2: MNHEY, SVGEGT. Trimming pared 4 bases from V and 2 bases from J, leaving 14 bases between. CDR3 length equals 15 residues.

The table lists this clone with a few counts. The CDR3 nucleotides are TGCGCCAGCTATAACAGGGGAATACAAGAGACCCAGTACTTC. Amino acid sequence: CASYNRGIQETQYF. The gene calls are TRBV10-2 and TRBJ2-5, with 7 bases matching TRBD1. This CDR3 comprises 14 residues. Germline CDR1 WSHSY, CDR2 SAAADI. After removal of 8 bases from V and 2 bases from J, the junction contained 8 bases not matched to a gene.

Details on this clone: Sequence at one end of the junction differs from germline and may be a read error. V is TRBV5-1 and J is TRBJ2-1, with D perhaps TRBD1 or TRBD2 (6 bases each). CDR1 is SGHRS and CDR2 is YFSETQ in the germline V gene. The CDR3 has 13 residues. CDR3 loop: CASTLRGGNEQFF. CDR3 sequence (DNA): TGCGCCAGCACCTTGCGAGGGGGGAATGAGCAGTTCTTC.

V and J are TRBV10-2 and TRBJ1-2; 10 positions agree with TRBD1. The trim removed 4 bases at V and 5 bases at J, leaving 4 bases unmatched. The germline gives CDR1 WSHSY, CDR2 SAAADI. The CDR3 sequence is 14 residues long. Here the CDR3 DNA reads TGCGCCAGCAGTGTGGGACAGGGGAGATATGGCTACACCTTC. This codes for CASSVGQGRYGYTF.

The gene calls are TRBV11-2 and TRBJ2-1; D not resolved. The V gene lost 5 bases and the J gene lost 2 bases, with 16 bases spanning the gap. The CDR3 contains 16 residues. In germline, CDR1 is SGHAT, CDR2 FQNNGV. The CDR3 bases are TGTGCCAGCAGCCCCCCCCTAGAGTCGCCCTACAATGAGCAGTTCTTC. It is translated as CASSPPLESPYNEQFF.

V usage is TRBV10-2 and J usage is TRBJ2-1; 10 positions agree with TRBD2. Per the germline V gene, CDR1 is WSHSY and CDR2 is SAAADI. The CDR3 contains 15 residues. The J segment lost 5 bases and the V segment lost 6 bases, leaving 7 bases of the junction unmatched. CDR3 DNA: TGCGCCAGCAGAGTTAGCGGGGGGCCTCACAATGAGCAGTTCTTC. Its translation: CASRVSGGPHNEQFF.

This chain links TRBV29-1 with TRBJ1-2; a weak D match, TRBD1 (5 bases). V lost 0 bases, J lost 3 bases, and 11 bases lay in between. The CDR3 runs to 14 residues. Germline V gene data show CDR1 as SQVTM and CDR2 as ANQGSEA. The CDR3 DNA reads TGCAGCGTTGAAGATCAAGAGGGGCACTATGGCTACACCTTC. Amino acids: CSVEDQEGHYGYTF.

The CDR3 DNA is TGTGCCAGCAGTGAGGGGCGGGGAAGGTACAATGAGCAGTTCTTC. Translated: CASSEGRGRYNEQFF. The V gene is TRBV6-1, the J gene TRBJ2-1; D possibly corresponds to TRBD2 (6 bases). The CDR3 is 15 amino acids. V lost 3 bases to trimming and J lost 4 bases, with 13 bases between them. Per germline, CDR1 MNHNS and CDR2 SASEGT.

This clone appeared a single time. The chain employs TRBV28 and TRBJ2-1; unclear D gene. The V gene lost 6 bases and the J gene lost 7 bases, with 10 bases spanning the gap. The CDR3 runs 12 residues. Germline V gives CDR1 MDHEN, CDR2 SYDVKM. The CDR3, as DNA: TGTGCCAGCAGCCTTGGGTGGAATGAGCAGTTCTTC. It encodes CASSLGWNEQFF.

The V gene is TRBV6-1, the J gene TRBJ1-4, with D unresolved. The V gene lost 1 base and the J gene lost 8 bases, with 14 bases spanning the gap. This CDR3 region has 15 residues. Germline lookup yields CDR1 MNHNS and CDR2 SASEGT. CDR3 protein: CASSEDWERREKLFF. DNA of the CDR3: TGTGCCAGCAGTGAAGACTGGGAGAGGCGGGAAAAACTGTTTTTT.

The rearrangement links TRBV7-2 to TRBJ2-1; D is unresolved. This CDR3 is 13 amino acids long. V was clipped by 5 bases and J by 7 bases, with 12 bases between them. CDR1 and CDR2 from the germline V gene are SGHTA and FQGNSA. CDR3 coding DNA: TGTGCCAGCAGCCCAGCTCTAGAAAATGAGCAGTTCTTC. Residues: CASSPALENEQFF.

The chain employs TRBV5-8 and TRBJ1-5; tentative D call: TRBD1 (5 bases). Trimming shortened V by 0 bases and J by 6 bases, and 10 bases separated the two germline ends. CDR1 and CDR2 from the germline V gene are SGHTS and YDEGEE. This CDR3 contains 14 residues. CDR3 residues: CASSLDPGPQPQHF. For the CDR3, the DNA is TGTGCCAGCAGCTTGGACCCAGGGCCTCAGCCCCAGCATTTT.

This sequence joins TRBV6-5 and TRBJ2-3; perhaps TRBD2 as D (6 bases). Germline CDR1 is MNHEY and CDR2 is SVGAGI. V was pared by 6 bases and J by 2 bases, with 12 bases between. This CDR3 is built from 14 residues. The CDR3 DNA reads as TGTGCCAGCAGCCCCAGCGGGCCCACAGATACGCAGTATTTT. Translated, it gives CASSPSGPTDTQYF.

The J gene is TRBJ2-5, the V gene TRBV10-2, with D possibly matching TRBD2 (6 bases). Looked up from germline, CDR1 is WSHSY and CDR2 is SAAADI. This CDR3 comprises 14 residues. Trimming cost V 3 bases and J 4 bases, with 12 bases left between them. CDR3: CASSESGLLETQYF. CDR3 DNA: TGCGCCAGCAGTGAATCAGGACTATTAGAGACCCAGTACTTC.